These 5 T cell receptor beta chains were sequenced from one sample in a study of cytomegalovirus exposure and HLA in healthy donors. Generated by immunoSEQ multiplex PCR, the TCRdb table keeps only in-frame clones and is missing some. The sample consists of about 58,000 clones, roughly 90% of them appearing once. Material: PBMCs. These receptors came from a man between 18 and 29 years old in good health and CMV-seronegative.

The J gene is TRBJ2-7, the V gene TRBV11-2; no clear D gene. V dropped 3 bases and J dropped 3 bases, with 6 bases sitting between them. CDR1 SGHAT and CDR2 FQNNGV come from the germline V gene. The CDR3 contains 12 residues. The CDR3 region is CASSFRVYEQYF. The DNA for the CDR3 is TGTGCCAGCAGCTTCCGCGTCTACGAGCAGTACTTC. Variable domain in full (rest from reference TRBV11-2 and TRBJ2-7): EAGVAQSPRYKIIEKRQSVAFWCNPISGHATLYWYQQILGQGPKLLIQFQNNGVVDDSQLPKDRFSAERLKGVDSTLKIQPAKLEDSAVYLCASSFRVYEQYFGPGTRLTVT.

The V gene is TRBV27, the J gene TRBJ2-1, with a tentative D call TRBD1 (5 bases). Germline CDR1 reads MNHEY; CDR2 reads SMNVEV (reference sequence). This CDR3 comprises 13 residues. V lost 3 bases and J lost 8, with 11 bases in between. The CDR3 loop reads CASSFPDSYEQFF. CDR3 DNA sequence: TGTGCCAGCAGTTTCCCTGACAGTTATGAGCAGTTCTTC.

The chain has TRBV5-4 and TRBJ2-2; TRBD1 agrees at 9 bases. The CDR3 spans 16 residues. The ends lost 4 bases at V and 1 base at J; junction bases unmatched: 5. Germline V lookup: CDR1 SGHNT, CDR2 YYREEE (reference sequence). CDR3 residues: CASSRMTGGNTGELFF. CDR3 DNA sequence: TGTGCCAGCAGCAGAATGACAGGGGGGAACACCGGGGAGCTGTTTTTT.

CDR3 bases: TGTGCCAGCAGGCGAGGGACAGGGGGATACGAGCAGTACTTC. Its protein product is CASRRGTGGYEQYF. V usage is TRBV28 and J usage is TRBJ2-7; 11 nucleotides match TRBD1. The CDR3 runs 14 residues. In germline, CDR1 is MDHEN, CDR2 SYDVKM. J was trimmed by 4 bases and V by 6 bases; bases with no gene match: 5.

The chain couples TRBV6-1 to TRBJ2-3; D not resolved. CDR3 length: 13 amino acids. Trimming took off 1 base at V and 3 bases at J, with 5 bases between the two ends. The germline V gene encodes CDR1 MNHNS and CDR2 SASEGT. The CDR3 coding sequence is TGTGCCAGCAGTGAAGTTGTAACAGATACGCAGTATTTT. It encodes CASSEVVTDTQYF.